Below are 9 T cell receptor beta chains sequenced from a single sample in a study of shared T cell receptors in the human thymus. This table comes from immunoSEQ multiplex PCR, and its TCRdb copy is limited to in-frame clones, with some not included. This sample has hundreds of thousands of clones; about 87% occur once, and the top ten carry over 0.008%. These data also featured in a second study, about human thymus T cells.

Sequencing input: thymocytes. These receptors were obtained from a boy in the first two years of life with a congenital heart defect.

This rearrangement joins TRBV6-6 to TRBJ2-5, with TRBD2 as a possible D gene (5 bases). Germline-derived CDR1 and CDR2 are MNHNY and SVGAGI (reference sequence). The V end lost 2 bases, the J end lost 4 bases, and 11 bases lay between the germline ends. The CDR3 covers 14 residues. This CDR3 reads CASSYPGSLETQYF. Written as DNA, the CDR3 is TGTGCCAGCAGTTACCCGGGGTCACTAGAGACCCAGTACTTC.

This clone was picked up one time. V and J are TRBV4-1 and TRBJ2-7; TRBD2 agrees at 10 bases. This CDR3 has 15 amino acids. J lost 3 bases, V lost 4 bases, and 6 bases had no gene match. Germline CDR1 MGHRA, CDR2 YSYEKL. The CDR3 loop reads CASSPSSGGIYEQYF. CDR3 DNA sequence: TGCGCCAGCAGCCCCTCTAGCGGGGGTATCTACGAGCAGTACTTC.

This clone appeared a few times. The V and J genes are TRBV13 and TRBJ2-2; D is possibly TRBD2 (5 bases). Looked up from germline, CDR1 is PRHDT and CDR2 is FYEKMQ (reference sequence). The CDR3 runs 13 residues. V gave up 6 bases and J gave up 1 base, with 6 bases separating them. The CDR3 region is CASRRENTGELFF. CDR3 coding DNA: TGTGCCAGCAGGAGGGAGAACACCGGGGAGCTGTTTTTT.

The chain carries TRBV27 and TRBJ2-3, with 12 bases aligning to TRBD1. Trimming at V came to 2 bases and at J to 1 base, leaving 4 bases not matched to a gene. The germline CDR1 and CDR2 sequences are MNHEY and SMNVEV (reference sequence). This CDR3 region has 17 residues. The DNA of the CDR3 is TGTGCCAGCAGTTTAAAGTGGGACAGGGGGCGCACAGATACGCAGTATTTT. Encoded protein: CASSLKWDRGRTDTQYF.

The genes are TRBV7-9 and TRBJ2-7, with 10 bases matching TRBD1. V gave up 3 bases and J gave up 5 bases; unmatched junction bases: 7. CDR3 length equals 15 residues. Per the germline V gene, CDR1 is SEHNR and CDR2 is FQNEAQ (reference sequence). The CDR3 DNA sequence: TGTGCCAGCAGCTTTTCCGGGACAGGGGCTGACGAGCAGTACTTC. Translated: CASSFSGTGADEQYF.

The V call is TRBV7-2, the J call TRBJ1-5; D uncertain. V was trimmed by 1 base and J by 4 bases, leaving 5 bases between them. Germline V CDR1 and CDR2: SGHTA, FQGNSA. The CDR3 consists of 13 residues. This chain's CDR3 is CASSLGENQPQHF. The CDR3 nucleotides read TGTGCCAGCAGCTTAGGGGAGAATCAGCCCCAGCATTTT.

The rearrangement joins TRBV30 to TRBJ1-1; D unresolved. In germline, CDR1 is GTSNPN, CDR2 SVGIG (reference sequence). V dropped 4 bases and J dropped 1 base, with 13 bases sitting between them. This CDR3 spans 14 amino acids. The CDR3 DNA sequence: TGTGCCTGGATCCGAGGCCAGACGAACACTGAAGCTTTCTTT. Encoded protein: CAWIRGQTNTEAFF.

The V and J genes are TRBV12-2 and TRBJ2-7; no check of the table's D call, TRBD2, against the DNA was made. TRBV12-2 is reported as a pseudogene. The CDR3 loop spans 17 amino acids. The CDR3 DNA reads TGTGCAAGTCGCTTAGCGAGGCGGCCCTTAAATAAATACGAGCAGTACTTC. Its translation is CASRLARRPLNKYEQYF.

This chain uses TRBV7-6 with TRBJ1-5; no clear D. The CDR3 extends over 15 amino acids. V was clipped by 4 bases and J by 0 bases, with 10 bases between them. Germline V gene sequence: CDR1 SGHVS, CDR2 FNYEAQ. This CDR3 reads CASSSQKNSNQPQHF. CDR3 bases: TGTGCCAGCAGCTCGCAGAAAAATAGCAATCAGCCCCAGCATTTT.